A selection of T cell receptor beta chains follows, all from one sample in a study of PD-1 blockade in classical Hodgkin lymphoma. The protocol was immunoSEQ multiplex PCR, while the TCRdb copy is restricted to in-frame clones and leaves out a portion. The sample has 17,000 or so clones, about four fifths seen once. Sequencing used peripheral blood mononuclear cells (PBMCs). The receptors originated from a human donor with classical Hodgkin lymphoma. The CDR3 runs from the conserved cysteine through the conserved F or W. Fields, in order: clone size, J gene, V gene, D gene, CDR3 protein, CDR3 DNA. D genes are given only for firm matches. Rows give clone size only sometimes, using once, few, many, or a class for an expanded clone.

clone size: once; J gene: TRBJ2-1; V gene: TRBV5-1; D gene: .; CDR3 protein: CASRPGYPHNEQFF; CDR3 DNA: TGCGCCAGCAGGCCGGGCTACCCCCACAATGAGCAGTTCTTC
clone size: .; J gene: TRBJ2-1; V gene: TRBV25-1; D gene: TRBD2; CDR3 protein: CASGPSGSNEQFF; CDR3 DNA: TGTGCCTCAGGGCCTAGCGGGAGCAATGAGCAGTTCTTC
clone size: .; J gene: TRBJ1-1; V gene: TRBV7-2; D gene: TRBD1; CDR3 protein: CASSTRDRKAFF; CDR3 DNA: TGTGCCAGCAGCACCCGGGACAGGAAAGCTTTCTTT
clone size: few; J gene: TRBJ2-7; V gene: TRBV28; D gene: .; CDR3 protein: CASSSWGASYEQYF; CDR3 DNA: TGTGCCAGCAGTTCCTGGGGAGCTTCCTACGAGCAGTACTTC
clone size: .; J gene: TRBJ2-2; V gene: TRBV28; D gene: TRBD2; CDR3 protein: CATRLAIPGELFF; CDR3 DNA: TGTGCCACGAGACTAGCGATCCCCGGGGAGCTGTTTTTT
clone size: .; J gene: TRBJ1-3; V gene: TRBV5-6; D gene: .; CDR3 protein: CASSIRQAGNTIYF; CDR3 DNA: TGTGCCAGCAGCATTAGACAGGCTGGAAACACCATATATTTT
clone size: .; J gene: TRBJ1-1; V gene: TRBV6-5; D gene: .; CDR3 protein: CASRITLNTEAFF; CDR3 DNA: TGTGCCAGCAGGATCACACTGAACACTGAAGCTTTCTTT
clone size: .; J gene: TRBJ2-7; V gene: TRBV19; D gene: .; CDR3 protein: CATQQGRAYEQYF; CDR3 DNA: TGTGCCACCCAACAGGGTAGGGCCTACGAGCAGTACTTC
clone size: .; J gene: TRBJ2-7; V gene: TRBV5-6; D gene: .; CDR3 protein: CASSFRYLGYEQYF; CDR3 DNA: TGTGCCAGCAGCTTCCGCTATTTAGGGTACGAGCAGTACTTC
clone size: .; J gene: TRBJ1-1; V gene: TRBV28; D gene: .; CDR3 protein: CASSLTGRGAAFF; CDR3 DNA: TGTGCCAGCAGTTTAACAGGGAGAGGGGCGGCTTTCTTT
clone size: .; J gene: TRBJ2-2; V gene: TRBV12-2; D gene: .; CDR3 protein: CASRLEVSPFTSRDRSGELFF; CDR3 DNA: TGTGCAAGTCGCTTAGAAGTTTCCCCCTTCACATCCAGGGACAGGTCCGGGGAGCTGTTTTTT
clone size: .; J gene: TRBJ2-5; V gene: TRBV7-9; D gene: .; CDR3 protein: CASSDDWWFKTQYF; CDR3 DNA: TGTGCCAGCAGCGACGACTGGTGGTTCAAGACCCAGTACTTC
clone size: .; J gene: TRBJ2-1; V gene: TRBV7-2; D gene: TRBD2; CDR3 protein: CASSTSAGSYNEQFF; CDR3 DNA: TGTGCCAGCAGCACCTCAGCGGGGAGCTACAATGAGCAGTTCTTC
clone size: .; J gene: TRBJ2-1; V gene: TRBV6-6; D gene: .; CDR3 protein: CASRPRAGEVFEQFF; CDR3 DNA: TGTGCCAGCAGGCCGCGGGCTGGCGAGGTTTTTGAGCAGTTCTTC
clone size: .; J gene: TRBJ1-1; V gene: TRBV2; D gene: .; CDR3 protein: CASSESGAGWNTEAFF; CDR3 DNA: TGTGCCAGCAGTGAATCAGGGGCAGGGTGGAACACTGAAGCTTTCTTT
clone size: .; J gene: TRBJ2-7; V gene: TRBV10-3; D gene: TRBD2; CDR3 protein: CAIRLAGAHEQYF; CDR3 DNA: TGTGCCATCAGGCTAGCGGGAGCCCACGAGCAGTACTTC
clone size: .; J gene: TRBJ2-6; V gene: TRBV10-3; D gene: .; CDR3 protein: CAISGAGSSGANVLTF; CDR3 DNA: TGTGCCATCAGTGGGGCCGGGAGCTCTGGGGCCAACGTCCTGACTTTC
clone size: .; J gene: TRBJ1-4; V gene: TRBV7-9; D gene: .; CDR3 protein: CASSSTVDWEKLFF; CDR3 DNA: TGTGCCAGCAGCTCCACAGTGGATTGGGAAAAACTGTTTTTT
clone size: .; J gene: TRBJ2-5; V gene: TRBV5-1; D gene: TRBD1; CDR3 protein: CASSPSQGAWETQYF; CDR3 DNA: TGCGCCAGCAGCCCATCACAGGGGGCATGGGAGACCCAGTACTTC
clone size: .; J gene: TRBJ1-1; V gene: TRBV28; D gene: .; CDR3 protein: CASHLNTEAFF; CDR3 DNA: TGTGCCAGCCACCTGAACACTGAAGCTTTCTTT
clone size: large; J gene: TRBJ2-1; V gene: TRBV7-9; D gene: .; CDR3 protein: CASSVAPQGGGNEQFF; CDR3 DNA: TGTGCCAGCAGCGTAGCGCCTCAGGGAGGGGGCAATGAGCAGTTCTTC
clone size: .; J gene: TRBJ1-2; V gene: TRBV4-2; D gene: .; CDR3 protein: CARSVDPRFYGYTF; CDR3 DNA: TGTGCCAGAAGCGTGGACCCCAGATTCTACGGCTACACCTTC
clone size: .; J gene: TRBJ2-1; V gene: TRBV25-1; D gene: .; CDR3 protein: CASTEGGGNEQFF; CDR3 DNA: TGTGCCAGCACCGAGGGGGGGGGCAATGAGCAGTTCTTC
clone size: .; J gene: TRBJ2-2; V gene: TRBV7-2; D gene: TRBD2; CDR3 protein: CASSLSGANTGELFF; CDR3 DNA: TGTGCCAGCAGCTTGAGCGGGGCGAACACCGGGGAGCTGTTTTTT
clone size: .; J gene: TRBJ1-1; V gene: TRBV19; D gene: .; CDR3 protein: CASTYGNRPGTEAFF; CDR3 DNA: TGTGCCAGTACCTATGGGAACAGACCGGGCACTGAAGCTTTCTTT
clone size: .; J gene: TRBJ1-2; V gene: TRBV11-1; D gene: .; CDR3 protein: CASSLGQADGYTF; CDR3 DNA: TGTGCCAGCAGCTTAGGACAGGCGGATGGCTACACCTTC
clone size: .; J gene: TRBJ2-7; V gene: TRBV6-6; D gene: TRBD2; CDR3 protein: CASSNTGLALSEQYF; CDR3 DNA: TGTGCCAGCAGTAACACGGGACTAGCGCTCTCCGAGCAGTACTTC